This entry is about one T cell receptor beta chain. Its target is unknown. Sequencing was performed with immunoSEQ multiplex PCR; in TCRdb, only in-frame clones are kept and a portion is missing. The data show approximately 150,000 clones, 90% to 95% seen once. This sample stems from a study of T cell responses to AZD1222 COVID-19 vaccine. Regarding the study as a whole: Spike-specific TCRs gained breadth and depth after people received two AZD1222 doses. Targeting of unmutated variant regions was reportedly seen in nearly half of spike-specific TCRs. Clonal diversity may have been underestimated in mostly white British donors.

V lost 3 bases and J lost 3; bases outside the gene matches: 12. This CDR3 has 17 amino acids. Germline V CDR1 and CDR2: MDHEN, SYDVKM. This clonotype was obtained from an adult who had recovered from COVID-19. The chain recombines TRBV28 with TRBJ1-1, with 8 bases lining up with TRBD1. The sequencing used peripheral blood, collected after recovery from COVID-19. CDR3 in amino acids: CASSFPTGGPLDTEAFF. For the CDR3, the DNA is TGTGCCAGCAGTTTTCCCACAGGGGGGCCTTTGGACACTGAAGCTTTCTTT.